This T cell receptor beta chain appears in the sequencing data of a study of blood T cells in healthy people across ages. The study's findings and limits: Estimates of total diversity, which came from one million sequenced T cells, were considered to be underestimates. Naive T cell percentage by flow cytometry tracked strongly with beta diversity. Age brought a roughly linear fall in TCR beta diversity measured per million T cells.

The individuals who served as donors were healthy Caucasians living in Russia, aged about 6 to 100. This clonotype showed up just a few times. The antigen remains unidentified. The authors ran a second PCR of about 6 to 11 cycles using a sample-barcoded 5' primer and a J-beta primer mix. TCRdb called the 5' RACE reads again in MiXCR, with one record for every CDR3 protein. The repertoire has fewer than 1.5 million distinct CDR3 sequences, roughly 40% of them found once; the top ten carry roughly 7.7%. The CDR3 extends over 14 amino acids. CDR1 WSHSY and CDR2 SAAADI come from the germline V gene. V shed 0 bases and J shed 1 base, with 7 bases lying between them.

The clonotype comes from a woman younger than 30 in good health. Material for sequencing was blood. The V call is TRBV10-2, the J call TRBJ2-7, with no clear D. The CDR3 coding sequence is TGCGCCAGCAGTGAGTCAGGCGGATCCTACGAGCAGTACTTC. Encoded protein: CASSESGGSYEQYF.